This T cell receptor beta chain was identified in a study of cytomegalovirus exposure and HLA in healthy donors. Trimming took off 2 bases at V and 0 bases at J, with 13 bases between the two ends. Germline values: CDR1 MNHEY, CDR2 SVGAGI. The CDR3 contains 16 residues. 60 Vbeta and 13 Jbeta primers were used in PCR. Using immunoSEQ multiplex PCR, the repertoire was profiled, and TCRdb retains in-frame clones only, with some absent. The sample yields about 90,000 clones, over 60% seen once. The genes are TRBV6-5 and TRBJ1-1, with a possible D match to TRBD1 (5 bases). Sample: PBMCs. The TCR sequence derives from a man aged 25 to 40 in good health and CMV-seronegative. The CDR3 protein is CASSYARGTLNTEAFF. The CDR3 coding sequence is TGTGCCAGCAGTTACGCCCGGGGGACCTTGAACACTGAAGCTTTCTTT.